Following are 13 T cell receptor beta chains from one sample sequenced in a study of cytomegalovirus exposure and HLA in healthy donors. It was with 60 Vbeta and 13 Jbeta primers that the PCR ran. TCRdb's copy holds only in-frame clones and misses some; the assay was immunoSEQ multiplex PCR. The sample has under 200,000 clones, approximately 65% seen once. Specimen: PBMCs. The receptors were gathered from a man in his forties in good health and CMV-seronegative.

The chain combines TRBV28 with TRBJ1-5; D is ambiguous. Between the trimmed V and J ends, which lost 8 bases and 0 bases, there was a span of 14 bases. Germline V gives CDR1 MDHEN, CDR2 SYDVKM. The CDR3 has 15 amino acids. CDR3 DNA sequence: TGTGCCAGCGGGGAGAGGGCCCATAGCAATCAGCCCCAGCATTTT. It specifies CASGERAHSNQPQHF.

The genes are TRBV9 and TRBJ2-1; TRBD2 matches at 11 bases. J lost 4 bases, V lost 5 bases, and 5 bases had no gene match. This CDR3 region has 15 residues. Germline V gene data show CDR1 as SGDLS and CDR2 as YYNGEE. This CDR3 reads CASRVTSGGYNEQFF. The DNA of the CDR3 is TGTGCCAGCAGGGTAACTAGCGGGGGATACAATGAGCAGTTCTTC.

Turning to this clone: The CDR3 ends on some other residue instead of the conserved phenylalanine or tryptophan, so this is likely a read error. The limits of the CDR3 on the DNA are not certain, so only TCRdb's listed CDR3 is given. The V gene is TRBV7-3, the J gene TRBJ2-7; the table's D call TRBD2 went unverified against the DNA. The CDR3 extends over 13 residues, inclusive of both ends. The germline CDR1 and CDR2 sequences are SGHTA and FQGTGA. CDR3 region: CASSPLGLADCCL.

This chain connects TRBV10-3 to TRBJ2-3, with 10 positions matching TRBD2. CDR1 ENHRY and CDR2 SYGVKD come from the germline V gene. The V gene end was trimmed by 2 bases and the J gene end by 8 bases; junction bases not matched to a gene: 4. This CDR3 region has 14 residues. CDR3 nucleotides: TGTGCCATCAGTGAGGGACTAGCGGAGGCTACGCAGTATTTT. It codes for CAISEGLAEATQYF.

J is TRBJ2-3 and V is TRBV5-4, with TRBD2 matching over 12 bases. The CDR3 has 18 residues. The trim removed 4 bases at V and 5 bases at J, leaving 14 bases unmatched. Per germline, CDR1 SGHNT and CDR2 YYREEE (reference sequence). CDR3 DNA: TGTGCCAGCAGCACTCCGGGACTAGCGGGCTTAAGCGGAGATACGCAGTATTTT. Amino acids: CASSTPGLAGLSGDTQYF.

The gene calls are TRBV6-5 and TRBJ2-3; D gene unclear. CDR3 length equals 13 residues. Trimming took off 6 bases at V and 0 bases at J, with 7 bases between the two ends. Per the germline V gene, CDR1 is MNHEY and CDR2 is SVGAGI. CDR3 bases: TGTGCCAGCAGAAGAGGTAGCACAGATACGCAGTATTTT. Translated, it gives CASRRGSTDTQYF.

The CDR3 loop reads CAIKGTYNEQYF. The CDR3 DNA reads as TGTGCCATCAAGGGGACATATAACGAGCAGTACTTC. J is TRBJ2-7 and V is TRBV10-3; maybe TRBD1 (6 bases). V was clipped by 7 bases and J by 5 bases, with 12 bases between them. Per germline, CDR1 ENHRY and CDR2 SYGVKD. The CDR3 is made up of 12 amino acids.

The chain is built from TRBV2 and TRBJ2-5; 13 bases are shared with TRBD2. Germline values: CDR1 SNHLY, CDR2 FYNNEI. V dropped 6 bases and J dropped 4; count of bases not matched to a gene: 8. This CDR3 has 16 residues. This CDR3 reads CASRLTSGGAGETQYF. In DNA form, the CDR3 reads TGTGCCAGCAGACTAACTAGCGGGGGGGCAGGAGAGACCCAGTACTTC. Based on the CDR3 plus reference TRBV2 and TRBJ2-5, the full variable domain is EPEVTQTPSHQVTQMGQEVILRCVPISNHLYFYWYRQILGQKVEFLVSFYNNEISEKSEIFDDQFSVERPDGSNFTLKIRSTKLEDSAMYFCASRLTSGGAGETQYFGPGTRLLVL.

A few counts support this clone. J is TRBJ1-1 and V is TRBV6-6; perhaps TRBD1 as D (6 bases). The V and J ends lost 6 bases and 0 bases respectively, with 17 bases between them. CDR1 and CDR2 from the germline V gene are MNHNY and SVGAGI (reference sequence). The CDR3 runs to 16 residues. Written as DNA, the CDR3 is TGTGCCAGCAGATCGACAGGCATGGGGCTGAACACTGAAGCTTTCTTT. This encodes CASRSTGMGLNTEAFF.

The CDR3 spells CASSLSLDRGNEQFF. For the CDR3, the DNA is TGCGCCAGCAGCTTGAGTCTAGACAGGGGAAATGAGCAGTTCTTC. The chain links TRBV5-1 to TRBJ2-1; 8 bases line up with TRBD1. The CDR3 covers 15 residues. J gave up 7 bases and V 1 base, and 7 bases lay outside the gene matches. In germline, CDR1 is SGHRS, CDR2 YFSETQ.

This clone is a singleton in its sample. The V gene is TRBV6-5, the J gene TRBJ1-5; a possible D gene is TRBD1 (5 bases). The CDR3 has 15 amino acids. The V and J ends lost 5 bases and 7 bases respectively, with 18 bases between them. Germline V gene sequence: CDR1 MNHEY, CDR2 SVGAGI. The CDR3 sequence is CASSLGAAGDQPQHF. The CDR3, as DNA: TGTGCCAGCAGTCTAGGGGCGGCAGGTGACCAGCCCCAGCATTTT.

This clone has more than one count but fewer than ten. The gene calls are TRBV7-6 and TRBJ1-5; 7 bases map to TRBD1. The CDR3 length is 15 residues. V gave up 5 bases and J gave up 6 bases; unmatched junction bases: 10. In germline, CDR1 is SGHVS, CDR2 FNYEAQ. The chain's CDR3 is CASSPTGSPTQPQHF. CDR3 DNA sequence: TGTGCCAGCAGCCCGACAGGGTCCCCAACTCAGCCCCAGCATTTT.

This rearrangement joins TRBV29-1 to TRBJ1-1, with D uncertain. Trimming took off 6 bases at V and 8 bases at J, with 10 bases between the two ends. The germline V gene encodes CDR1 SQVTM and CDR2 ANQGSEA. The CDR3 spans 10 residues. In nucleotides, the CDR3 is TGCAGCGTCCGGCACAGCGAAGCTTTCTTT. Translated, it gives CSVRHSEAFF.